Included here is one TCR beta chain sequence, with context. Its target is not known. Blood specimens came from baseline, cycle 4 day 1, and cycle 7 day 1. TCRdb keeps only in-frame clones here, not all; method: immunoSEQ multiplex PCR. The table has about 84,000 clones, about 90% seen once. The data were obtained in a study of OX40 agonist ivuxolimab in advanced cancers. The CDR3 totals 15 residues. Germline CDR1 is MNHEY and CDR2 is SVGAGI. Trimming removed 8 bases at V and 0 bases at J, with 16 bases between. Whole-study findings and limits: Among T cells, CD8+ cells averaged more expanded clones than CD4+ cells. Partial responders treated at 0.1-3.0 mg/kg exhibited clonal expansion among the lowest measured. Several nonresponders also turned out to have low normalized T-cell clonal expansion.

The V and J genes are TRBV6-5 and TRBJ1-1, with TRBD1 as a possible D gene (5 bases). This clonotype originated in an adult with an advanced solid tumor such as melanoma, head and neck, liver or kidney cancer. The sequencing here drew on CD4+ or CD8+ T cells sorted from blood, taken in a trial of the OX40 agonist ivuxolimab. The CDR3 nucleotides are TGTGCCAGCCAACCGACAGATATTATGAACACTGAAGCTTTCTTT. Translating it yields CASQPTDIMNTEAFF.